This TCR beta chain appears in the sequencing data of a study of neurological immune-mediated disorders (dated by TCRdb to between 2018 and 2021). Regarding the complete study: Using UMI-based sequencing, the study compared peripheral blood TCR-beta repertoires from patients with HTLV-I-associated myelopathy (HAM/TSP), patients with multiple sclerosis, and healthy controls. Of the roughly 71 subjects in the cohort, about 14 were HAM/TSP patients, approximately 34 were multiple sclerosis patients, and about 20 were healthy controls. Alongside PBMC samples, the set of about 100 TCR-beta libraries contained longitudinal samples, technical triplicates, and paired CD4+ and CD8+ T-cell subsets that had been sorted. Each longitudinal HAM/TSP and healthy donor was sampled at 3 time-points spaced at roughly 3-40 month intervals.

The time point label here, explained by the study, means: longitudinal time-point 3. Blood bank volunteers in Maryland, USA served as the healthy controls. Unsorted PBMC libraries were generated from 2 million PBMCs stored in RNAlater at -80 °C until RNA extraction. Peripheral blood was subjected to Ficoll-Hypaque density gradient centrifugation to isolate PBMCs, which were then cryopreserved in liquid nitrogen. What the research found in general, with its limitations: Expanded clones from different subjects shared no identical CDR3 amino acid sequences, which suggests that TCR-beta repertoires were private in all groups. TCR clonal expansion was greatest in HAM/TSP patients and smallest in MS patients, who ranked below even healthy controls.

Concerning this clonotype: There is no known antigen for this receptor. No quality values exist for individual bases; no much larger clone is one base distant.

To synthesize cDNA, template-switch 5'RACE was performed with a primer carrying a 10-nucleotide random unique molecular identifier so that each TCR transcript was tagged. Over 190 million TCR-beta sequences, covering 15-18 subjects, were produced in each sequencing run. Total RNA was extracted with the RNeasy kit. The KAPA Real-time Library Amplification kit was used to amplify TCR-beta VDJ regions with primers targeting the TCR constant region and the 5'RACE anchor. Sample indexes and Illumina adaptors were added in a first PCR, and a second PCR then increased library yield. After Ampure bead purification, the roughly 650 bp TCR product was size-selected on a 2% E-gel SizeSelection system. Before pooling, library quality was checked on a Bioanalyzer, concentration was measured with Qubit, and libraries were quantified with the Kapa Library Quantification kit. Paired-end 2 x 150 bp sequencing of the libraries was performed on an Illumina HiSeq 2500. To increase sequence diversity, 25-30% phiX was spiked into each library pool. Per the authors' processing: Quality-filtered reads were processed with the UMI-based MiGEC pipeline, and over 90% of raw TCR sequences were removed by the MiGEC pipeline during error correction. IMGT germline references were used for alignment of VDJ genes, and clonotypes were defined by a unique CDR3 amino acid sequence together with V-J genes. VDJtools evaluated clonal expansion, Shannon diversity and CDR3 relatedness (CalcPairwiseDistances, ClusterSamples); CLCbio workbench built phylogenetic trees. Clones with at least 8 unique UMIs were defined as expanded, with this threshold being based on coefficient-of-variation modelling across technical triplicates. TCRdb reran the public reads through fastp at Q25 and MiXCR, keeping productive beta chains. Rows are combined by CDR3 protein, so each entry shows the most common genes and DNA. These V and J calls are TCRdb output, not the study's own analysis. Recorded for this sample are around 42,000 distinct CDR3 sequences; about 13% of them occurred a single time. In total, the top ten clones hold over 9.5% of the sample.

The source of this sequence is a man younger than 40 in good health. The sequencing input was PBMCs.

CDR3 protein: CASSYRGTVAGTGELFF. The sequence in DNA is TGTGCCAGCAGTTACAGGGGAACCGTGGCGGGCACCGGGGAGCTGTTTTTT. This sequence uses TRBV6-5 and TRBJ2-2, with the D segment possibly TRBD1 or TRBD2, each aligning over 5 bases. Counted from cysteine to phenylalanine, this CDR3 has 17 amino acids. Just the 51-base CDR3 DNA is kept, in frame starting at base 1. Trimming at the junction amounts to 2 bases on V and 4 bases on J, and the germline ends lie 17 bases apart. The germline V gene supplies CDR1 MNHEY and CDR2 SVGAGI.